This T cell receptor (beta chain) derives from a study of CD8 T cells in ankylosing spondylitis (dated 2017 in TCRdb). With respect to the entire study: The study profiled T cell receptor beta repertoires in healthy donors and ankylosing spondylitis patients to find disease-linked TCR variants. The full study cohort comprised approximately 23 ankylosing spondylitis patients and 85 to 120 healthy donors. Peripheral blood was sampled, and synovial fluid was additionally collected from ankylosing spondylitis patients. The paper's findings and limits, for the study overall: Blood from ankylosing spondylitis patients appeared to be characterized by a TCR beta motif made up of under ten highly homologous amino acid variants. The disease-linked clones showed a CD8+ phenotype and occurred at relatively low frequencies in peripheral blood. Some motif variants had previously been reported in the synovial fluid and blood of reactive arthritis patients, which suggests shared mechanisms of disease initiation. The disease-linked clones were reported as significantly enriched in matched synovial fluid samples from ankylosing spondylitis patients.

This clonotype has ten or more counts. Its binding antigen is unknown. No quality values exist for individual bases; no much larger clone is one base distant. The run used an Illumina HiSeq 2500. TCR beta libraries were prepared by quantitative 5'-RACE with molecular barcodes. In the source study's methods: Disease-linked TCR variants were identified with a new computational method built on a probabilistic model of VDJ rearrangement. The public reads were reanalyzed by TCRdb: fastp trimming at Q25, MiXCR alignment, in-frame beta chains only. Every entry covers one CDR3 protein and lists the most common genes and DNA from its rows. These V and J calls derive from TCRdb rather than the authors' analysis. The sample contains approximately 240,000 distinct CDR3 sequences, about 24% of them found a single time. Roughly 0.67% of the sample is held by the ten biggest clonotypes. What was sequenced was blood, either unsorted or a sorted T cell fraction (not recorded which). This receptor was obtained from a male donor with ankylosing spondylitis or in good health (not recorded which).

The nucleotides read TGCAGTGACAGACTCGCCGGCAGAGAGACCCAGTACTTC. Translated, it reads CSDRLAGRETQYF. Recombination linked TRBV20-1 to TRBJ2-5, with the D segment identity uncertain. V is shortened by 7 bases, J by 4 bases, and the region joining them spans 16 bases. From cysteine to phenylalanine, the CDR3 is 13 amino acids long. Left in the record is the CDR3 DNA by itself, 39 bases read in frame from the first base. CDR1 and CDR2 were assigned from the germline V gene (reference sequence) as DFQATT and SNEGSKA.